The 26 T cell receptor beta chains given below trace back to one sample, sequenced in a study of shared clonotypes between healthy human individuals. This table comes from immunoSEQ multiplex PCR, and its TCRdb copy is limited to in-frame clones, with some not included. Among about 1.5 million clones listed, approximately 96% were seen once. Sample: naive CD4+ T cells sorted from blood. Noted subset: CD45RA+ positively selected. The receptors were gathered from a man aged 25 to 40 in good health.

The chain uses TRBV5-6 and TRBJ2-2; D could derive from TRBD1 or TRBD2 (5 bases each). This CDR3 spans 15 amino acids. V lost 2 bases to trimming and J lost 0 bases, with 8 bases between them. Germline V CDR1 and CDR2: SGHDT, YYEEEE. CDR3 nucleotides: TGTGCCAGCAGCTTCGAGGGGCCGAACACCGGGGAGCTGTTTTTT. Amino acids: CASSFEGPNTGELFF.

The chain has TRBV20-1 and TRBJ2-7, with D unclear. Germline V gene data show CDR1 as DFQATT and CDR2 as SNEGSKA (reference sequence). Trimming stripped 6 bases from V and 7 bases from J, with 13 bases between. The CDR3 is made up of 11 amino acids. The CDR3 DNA sequence: TGCAGTGCGAGTCCTGCAGGAGAGCAGTACTTC. Amino acid sequence: CSASPAGEQYF.

The chain joins TRBV11-2 to TRBJ2-1; TRBD2 matches at 12 bases. The V segment lost 3 bases and the J segment 9 bases; nucleotides outside the gene matches: 3. The CDR3 spans 14 residues. In germline, CDR1 is SGHAT, CDR2 FQNNGV. CDR3 region: CASSFSSGRAEQFF. DNA for the CDR3: TGTGCCAGCAGCTTCTCTAGCGGGAGGGCTGAGCAGTTCTTC.

V is TRBV2 and J is TRBJ1-5; D is unresolved. Trimming took off 7 bases at V and 7 bases at J, with 11 bases between the two ends. This CDR3 has 12 amino acids. CDR1 and CDR2 (germline): SNHLY, FYNNEI. CDR3 loop: CASNREGQPQHF. DNA of the CDR3: TGTGCCAGCAATCGGGAAGGACAGCCCCAGCATTTT.

This rearrangement joins TRBV6-5 to TRBJ2-2; no firm D call. Germline CDR1 and CDR2: MNHEY and SVGAGI. This CDR3 is built from 11 residues. V gave up 6 bases and J gave up 5 bases, with 4 bases separating them. In DNA form, the CDR3 reads TGTGCCAGCAGATCAACCGGGGAGCTGTTTTTT. Protein product: CASRSTGELFF.

CDR3 DNA sequence: TGTGCCAGCAGAACGGCGGGAGGAGAGACCCAGTACTTC. This encodes CASRTAGGETQYF. The chain recombines TRBV6-5 with TRBJ2-5; 8 bases map to TRBD2. The CDR3 totals 13 residues. The V gene end was trimmed by 6 bases and the J gene end by 4 bases; junction bases not matched to a gene: 4. Germline V gene data show CDR1 as MNHEY and CDR2 as SVGAGI.

The CDR3 region is CASSPSSQGYGYTF. The CDR3 nucleotides read TGTGCCAGCAGCCCAAGCTCCCAGGGTTATGGCTACACCTTC. The chain employs TRBV5-4 and TRBJ1-2; possible D gene TRBD1, 5 bases. The V gene lost 4 bases and the J gene lost 5 bases, with 15 bases spanning the gap. The CDR3 covers 14 residues. Germline CDR1 is SGHNT and CDR2 is YYREEE (reference sequence).

The CDR3 DNA follows: TGTGCCAGCAGCTACACCAAGACCCAGTACTTC. This encodes CASSYTKTQYF. The V gene is TRBV7-2, the J gene TRBJ2-5; D unclear. Trimming shortened V by 4 bases and J by 6 bases, and 6 bases separated the two germline ends. Germline lookup yields CDR1 SGHTA and CDR2 FQGNSA. This CDR3 contains 11 residues. The variable domain in full, with the rest retrieved from reference TRBV7-2 and TRBJ2-5, is GAGVSQSPSNKVTEKGKDVELRCDPISGHTALYWYRQSLGQGLEFLIYFQGNSAPDKSGLPSDRFSAERTGGSVSTLTIQRTQQEDSAVYLCASSYTKTQYFGPGTRLLVL.

The genes are TRBV25-1 and TRBJ2-2; D tentatively fits TRBD1 or TRBD2 (5 bases each). Germline-derived CDR1 and CDR2 are MGHDK and SYGVNS. CDR3 length equals 14 residues. The V end lost 4 bases, the J end lost 7 bases, and 13 bases lay between the germline ends. CDR3 residues: CASSVLAGSGELFF. The CDR3 bases are TGTGCCAGCAGTGTTTTGGCAGGGAGCGGGGAGCTGTTTTTT.

V is TRBV29-1 and J is TRBJ2-7, with 8 bases matching TRBD1. The J segment lost 4 bases and the V segment lost 2 bases, leaving 7 bases of the junction unmatched. This CDR3 region has 14 residues. The germline V gene encodes CDR1 SQVTM and CDR2 ANQGSEA. The CDR3 spells CSVEIRGLGYEQYF. In nucleotides, the CDR3 is TGCAGCGTTGAAATCAGGGGGCTAGGGTACGAGCAGTACTTC.

The V call is TRBV9, the J call TRBJ2-7, with unresolved D. The germline gives CDR1 SGDLS, CDR2 YYNGEE. The CDR3 length is 15 residues. V dropped 1 base and J dropped 4 bases, with 15 bases sitting between them. This CDR3 reads CASSVNPVGVYEQYF. Written as DNA, the CDR3 is TGTGCCAGCAGCGTAAATCCAGTCGGAGTATACGAGCAGTACTTC.

The CDR3 sequence: CASSSRAGAFDNEQFF. The CDR3, as DNA: TGTGCCAGCAGCTCACGGGCGGGAGCTTTCGACAATGAGCAGTTCTTC. This chain uses TRBV7-3 with TRBJ2-1, with TRBD2 matching 7 bases. Trimming at V came to 4 bases and at J to 5 bases, leaving 11 bases not matched to a gene. The CDR3 contains 16 residues. Per germline, CDR1 SGHTA and CDR2 FQGTGA.

The genes are TRBV11-2 and TRBJ2-1; D is ambiguous. Germline V gives CDR1 SGHAT, CDR2 FQNNGV. The CDR3 sequence is 15 residues long. Trimming left V 0 bases short and J 0 bases short, with 6 bases between. The CDR3 loop is CASSLEVISYNEQFF. Here the CDR3 DNA reads TGTGCCAGCAGCTTAGAGGTTATCTCCTACAATGAGCAGTTCTTC.

The chain has TRBV11-2 and TRBJ2-7; D is perhaps TRBD1 (5 bases). This CDR3 comprises 14 residues. V dropped 5 bases and J dropped 7 bases, with 18 bases sitting between them. Germline V gene lookup returns CDR1 SGHAT and CDR2 FQNNGV. The CDR3 protein is CASSQSHRPVEQYF. DNA of the CDR3: TGTGCCAGCAGCCAGTCCCACAGGCCAGTGGAGCAGTACTTC.

The rearrangement links TRBV5-4 to TRBJ1-2; D perhaps matches TRBD1 (6 bases). Germline CDR1 is SGHNT and CDR2 is YYREEE (reference sequence). The CDR3 consists of 16 residues. The V and J ends lost 3 bases and 3 bases respectively, with 18 bases between them. The chain's CDR3 is CASSSYLSGEYYGYTF. CDR3 DNA: TGTGCCAGCAGCTCCTACCTATCAGGGGAGTACTATGGCTACACCTTC.

This sequence joins TRBV5-1 and TRBJ2-7; D unresolved. In germline, CDR1 is SGHRS, CDR2 YFSETQ. V was shortened by 0 bases and J by 6 bases, with 13 bases between the two germline ends. CDR3 length equals 14 residues. DNA for the CDR3: TGCGCCAGCAGCTTGGAGGCAGCGATCGGCGAGCAGTACTTC. It encodes CASSLEAAIGEQYF. The whole variable domain, filled in from reference TRBV5-1 and TRBJ2-7, reads KAGVTQTPRYLIKTRGQQVTLSCSPISGHRSVSWYQQTPGQGLQFLFEYFSETQRNKGNFPGRFSGRQFSNSRSEMNVSTLELGDSALYLCASSLEAAIGEQYFGPGTRLTVT.

The chain carries TRBV2 and TRBJ2-5; D may be TRBD1 or TRBD2 (5 bases each). Germline-derived CDR1 and CDR2 are SNHLY and FYNNEI. V gave up 10 bases and J gave up 5 bases, with 17 bases separating them. The CDR3 covers 13 residues. CDR3 sequence (DNA): TGTGCCACCCGTGGTAGGGGACGGGAGACCCAGTACTTC. Protein sequence: CATRGRGRETQYF.

Notes on this clone: Different DNA sequences within this sample yield the same CDR3. The chain combines TRBV5-1 with TRBJ2-3; the D call may be TRBD1 or TRBD2 (5 bases each). With 4 bases removed from V and 2 bases from J, the gap between germline ends came to 11 bases. This CDR3 is built from 14 residues. Germline lookup yields CDR1 SGHRS and CDR2 YFSETQ. The CDR3 protein is CASSPGPITDTQYF. DNA of the CDR3: TGCGCCAGCAGCCCGGGACCGATCACAGATACGCAGTATTTT. Looking up the rest from reference TRBV5-1 and TRBJ2-3 gives the full variable domain: KAGVTQTPRYLIKTRGQQVTLSCSPISGHRSVSWYQQTPGQGLQFLFEYFSETQRNKGNFPGRFSGRQFSNSRSEMNVSTLELGDSALYLCASSPGPITDTQYFGPGTRLTVL.

V and J are TRBV9 and TRBJ1-4, with 7 positions matching TRBD1. V lost 2 bases and J lost 4; bases outside the gene matches: 2. This CDR3 is built from 14 residues. Germline lookup yields CDR1 SGDLS and CDR2 YYNGEE. The CDR3 loop is CASSVRDSNEKLFF. In DNA, the CDR3 is TGTGCCAGCAGCGTCCGGGACAGTAATGAAAAACTGTTTTTT. Full variable domain (missing parts from reference TRBV9 and TRBJ1-4): DSGVTQTPKHLITATGQRVTLRCSPRSGDLSVYWYQQSLDQGLQFLIQYYNGEERAKGNILERFSAQQFPDLHSELNLSSLELGDSALYFCASSVRDSNEKLFFGSGTQLSVL.

CDR3 region: CASSLRSGLAANEQFF. CDR3 DNA sequence: TGTGCCAGCAGTTTACGGTCGGGACTAGCGGCCAATGAGCAGTTCTTC. V gene TRBV27 combines with J gene TRBJ2-1; TRBD2 agrees at 11 bases. Germline lookup yields CDR1 MNHEY and CDR2 SMNVEV (reference sequence). The CDR3 length is 16 residues. V dropped 2 bases and J dropped 6; count of bases not matched to a gene: 6.

J is TRBJ2-1 and V is TRBV11-2; no clear D gene. The V and J ends lost 1 base and 0 bases respectively, with 7 bases between them. The CDR3 contains 15 residues. CDR1 is SGHAT and CDR2 is FQNNGV in the germline V gene. In nucleotides, the CDR3 is TGTGCCAGCAGCTTAGGGCAGGCCTCCTACAATGAGCAGTTCTTC. It is translated as CASSLGQASYNEQFF.

This rearrangement joins TRBV10-1 to TRBJ2-3; D may be TRBD2 (6 bases). The CDR3 consists of 14 residues. Trimming cost V 5 bases and J 2 bases, with 11 bases left between them. The germline CDR1 and CDR2 sequences are WNHNN and SYGVQD (reference sequence). The CDR3 sequence is CASSLGGLTDTQYF. The CDR3, as DNA: TGCGCCAGCAGTCTCGGGGGACTCACAGATACGCAGTATTTT.

The V and J genes are TRBV18 and TRBJ1-5; D ambiguous. The CDR3 contains 13 residues. V lost 6 bases to trimming and J lost 4 bases, with 10 bases between them. CDR1 is KGHSH, CDR2 LQKENI, per germline. CDR3 protein: CASSSQFNQPQHF. The CDR3 DNA sequence: TGTGCCAGCTCTAGCCAGTTTAATCAGCCCCAGCATTTT.

The chain employs TRBV28 and TRBJ2-7; a weak D match, TRBD2 (6 bases). Germline assignment: CDR1 MDHEN and CDR2 SYDVKM. V shed 5 bases and J shed 4 bases, with 12 bases lying between them. The CDR3 covers 13 residues. The CDR3: CASSRRAGYEQYF. The CDR3 DNA is TGTGCCAGCAGTAGGAGGGCCGGGTACGAGCAGTACTTC.

This chain connects TRBV28 to TRBJ2-4; the D gene is possibly TRBD2 (6 bases). Looked up from germline, CDR1 is MDHEN and CDR2 is SYDVKM. V lost 3 bases and J lost 0, with 27 bases in between. The CDR3 totals 21 residues. The CDR3 loop reads CASSFPADYSGTLLAKNIQYF. In DNA, the CDR3 is TGTGCCAGCAGTTTTCCGGCTGACTATAGCGGTACCCTACTAGCCAAAAACATTCAGTACTTC.

The V gene is TRBV11-3, the J gene TRBJ2-2; 9 bases agree with TRBD2. Per the germline V gene, CDR1 is SGHNT and CDR2 is YENEEA. The CDR3 is 16 amino acids. V was clipped by 5 bases and J by 6 bases; unmatched bases: 10. CDR3 loop: CASSPSSGVSPGELFF. The CDR3 coding sequence is TGTGCCAGCAGCCCCTCTAGCGGGGTATCCCCCGGGGAGCTGTTTTTT.